This T cell receptor (beta chain) was profiled in a study of blood T cell repertoires in COVID-19. Trimming at V came to 0 bases and at J to 5 bases, leaving 8 bases not matched to a gene. Germline assignment: CDR1 LNHDA and CDR2 SQIVND (reference sequence). This CDR3 region has 16 residues. In the study's own analysis: It was from reference gene primer amplification that nucleated cell counts were estimated. The table came from immunoSEQ multiplex PCR; TCRdb's copy has only in-frame clones and leaves some out. V and J calls and clone size are as listed in that table; D and trimming were resolved from the DNA. The data hold roughly 180,000 clones, with about four fifths observed a single time.

Sequencing input: peripheral blood. The chain couples TRBV19 to TRBJ2-5, with 8 bases fitting TRBD2. This TCR was recovered from a woman aged 40 to 50 with COVID-19, enrolled during active disease. The CDR3 region has the DNA TGTGCCAGTAGTATAGATACTAGCGGAGCTTGGGAGACCCAGTACTTC. Translated, it gives CASSIDTSGAWETQYF.